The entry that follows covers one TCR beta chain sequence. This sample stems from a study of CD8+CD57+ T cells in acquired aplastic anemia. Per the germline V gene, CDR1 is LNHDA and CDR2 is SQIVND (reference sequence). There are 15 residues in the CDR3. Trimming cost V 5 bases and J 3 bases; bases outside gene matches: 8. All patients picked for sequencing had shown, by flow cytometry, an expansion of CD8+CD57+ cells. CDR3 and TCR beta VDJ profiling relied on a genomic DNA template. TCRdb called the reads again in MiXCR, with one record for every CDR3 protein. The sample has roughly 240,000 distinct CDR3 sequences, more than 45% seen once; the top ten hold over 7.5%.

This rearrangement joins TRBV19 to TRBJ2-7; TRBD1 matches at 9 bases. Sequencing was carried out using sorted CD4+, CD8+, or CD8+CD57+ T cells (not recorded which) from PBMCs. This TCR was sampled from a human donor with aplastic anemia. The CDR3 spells CASSPGTGIFYEQYF. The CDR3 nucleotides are TGTGCCAGTAGTCCCGGGACAGGGATCTTCTACGAGCAGTACTTC.